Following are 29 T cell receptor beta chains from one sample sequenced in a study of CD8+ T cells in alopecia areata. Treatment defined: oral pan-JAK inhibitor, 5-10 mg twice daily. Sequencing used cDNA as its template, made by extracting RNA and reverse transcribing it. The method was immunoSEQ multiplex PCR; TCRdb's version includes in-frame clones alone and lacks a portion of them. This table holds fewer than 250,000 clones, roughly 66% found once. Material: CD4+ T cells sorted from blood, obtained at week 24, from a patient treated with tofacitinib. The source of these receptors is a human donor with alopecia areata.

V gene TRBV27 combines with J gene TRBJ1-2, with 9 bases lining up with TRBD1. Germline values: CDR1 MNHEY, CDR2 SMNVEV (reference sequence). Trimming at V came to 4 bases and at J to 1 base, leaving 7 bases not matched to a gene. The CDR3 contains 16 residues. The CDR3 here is CASSSSRDRVNYGYTF. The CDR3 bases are TGTGCCAGCAGTTCTAGCCGGGACAGGGTTAACTATGGCTACACCTTC.

The CDR3 loop reads CASSLGRSANEQFF. The CDR3 DNA follows: TGTGCCAGCAGCTTAGGGCGTAGCGCAAATGAGCAGTTCTTC. The chain couples TRBV7-3 to TRBJ2-1; weak D call: TRBD2 (5 bases). Trimming left V 2 bases short and J 7 bases short, with 12 bases between. The CDR3 sequence is 14 residues long. The germline CDR1 and CDR2 sequences are SGHTA and FQGTGA.

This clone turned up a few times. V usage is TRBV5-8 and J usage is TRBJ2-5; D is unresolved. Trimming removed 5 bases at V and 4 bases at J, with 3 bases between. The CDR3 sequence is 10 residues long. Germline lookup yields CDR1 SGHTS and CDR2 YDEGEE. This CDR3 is CASSGETQYF. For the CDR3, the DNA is TGTGCCAGCAGTGGAGAGACCCAGTACTTC.

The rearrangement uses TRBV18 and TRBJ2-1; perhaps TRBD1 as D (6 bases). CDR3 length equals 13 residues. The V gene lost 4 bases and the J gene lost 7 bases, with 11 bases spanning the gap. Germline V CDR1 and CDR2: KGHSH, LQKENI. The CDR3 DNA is TGTGCCAGCTCACAGGTTCAGGGGAATGAGCAGTTCTTC. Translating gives CASSQVQGNEQFF.

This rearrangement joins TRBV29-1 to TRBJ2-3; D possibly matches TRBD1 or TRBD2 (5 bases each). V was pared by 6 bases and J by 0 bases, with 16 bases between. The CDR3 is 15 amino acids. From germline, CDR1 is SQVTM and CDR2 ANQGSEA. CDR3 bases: TGCAGCGTCGTTGGGGGAACGTCTAGCACAGATACGCAGTATTTT. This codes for CSVVGGTSSTDTQYF.

The CDR3 loop is CASSGQVSSTDTQYF. CDR3 DNA: TGTGCCAGCAGCGGCCAGGTATCCAGCACAGATACGCAGTATTTT. The V call is TRBV2, the J call TRBJ2-3; D ambiguous. Looked up from germline, CDR1 is SNHLY and CDR2 is FYNNEI. Trimming took off 6 bases at V and 0 bases at J, with 13 bases between the two ends. The CDR3 runs 15 residues.

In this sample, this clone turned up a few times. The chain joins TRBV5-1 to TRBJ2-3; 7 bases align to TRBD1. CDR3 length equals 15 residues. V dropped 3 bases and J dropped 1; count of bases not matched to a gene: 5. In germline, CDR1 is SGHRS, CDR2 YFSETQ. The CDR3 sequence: CASSWGTVGTDTQYF. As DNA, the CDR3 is TGCGCCAGCAGCTGGGGGACAGTCGGCACAGATACGCAGTATTTT. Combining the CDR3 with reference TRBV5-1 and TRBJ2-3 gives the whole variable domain KAGVTQTPRYLIKTRGQQVTLSCSPISGHRSVSWYQQTPGQGLQFLFEYFSETQRNKGNFPGRFSGRQFSNSRSEMNVSTLELGDSALYLCASSWGTVGTDTQYFGPGTRLTVL.

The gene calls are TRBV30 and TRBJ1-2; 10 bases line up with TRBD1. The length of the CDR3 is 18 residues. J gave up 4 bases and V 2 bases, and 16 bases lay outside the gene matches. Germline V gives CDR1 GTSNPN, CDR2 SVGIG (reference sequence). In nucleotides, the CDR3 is TGTGCCTGGAGTCCGATATCACCGGGACAGGGGTTCGTCTATGGCTACACCTTC. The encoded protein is CAWSPISPGQGFVYGYTF.

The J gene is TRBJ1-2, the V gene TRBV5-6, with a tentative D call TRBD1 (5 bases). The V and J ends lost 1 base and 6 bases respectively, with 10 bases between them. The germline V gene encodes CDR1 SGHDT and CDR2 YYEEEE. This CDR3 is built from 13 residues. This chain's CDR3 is CASSLNRQNGYTF. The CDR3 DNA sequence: TGTGCCAGCAGCTTGAATCGACAGAATGGCTACACCTTC.

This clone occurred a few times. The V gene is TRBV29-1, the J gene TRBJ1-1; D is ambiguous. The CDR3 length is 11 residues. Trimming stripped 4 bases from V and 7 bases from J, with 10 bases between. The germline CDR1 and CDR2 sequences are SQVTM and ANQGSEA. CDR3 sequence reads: CSVVFQIEAFF. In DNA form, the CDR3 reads TGCAGCGTTGTTTTCCAAATTGAAGCTTTCTTT.

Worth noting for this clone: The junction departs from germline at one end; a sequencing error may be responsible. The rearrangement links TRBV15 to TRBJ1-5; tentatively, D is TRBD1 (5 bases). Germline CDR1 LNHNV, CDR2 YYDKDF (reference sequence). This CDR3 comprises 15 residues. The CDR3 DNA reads TGTGCCACCAGCCGAGACAGATATAGCAATCAGCCCCAGCATTTT. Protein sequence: CATSRDRYSNQPQHF.

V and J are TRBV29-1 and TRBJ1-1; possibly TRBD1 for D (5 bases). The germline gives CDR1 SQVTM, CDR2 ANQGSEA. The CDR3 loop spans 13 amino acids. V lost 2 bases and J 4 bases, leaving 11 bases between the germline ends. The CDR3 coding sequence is TGCAGCGTTGAATTGCGGCAGGGCACTGAAGCTTTCTTT. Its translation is CSVELRQGTEAFF.

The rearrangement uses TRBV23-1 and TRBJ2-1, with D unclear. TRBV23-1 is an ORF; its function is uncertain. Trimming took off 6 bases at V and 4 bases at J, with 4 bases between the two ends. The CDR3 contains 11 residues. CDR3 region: CASRQYNEQFF. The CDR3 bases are TGCGCCAGCAGACAGTACAATGAGCAGTTCTTC.

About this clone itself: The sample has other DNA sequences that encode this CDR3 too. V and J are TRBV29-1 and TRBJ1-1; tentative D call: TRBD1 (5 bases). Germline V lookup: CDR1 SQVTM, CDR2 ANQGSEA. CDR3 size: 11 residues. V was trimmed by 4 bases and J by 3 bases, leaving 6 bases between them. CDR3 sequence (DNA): TGCAGCGTTGGAGGGGACACTGAAGCTTTCTTT. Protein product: CSVGGDTEAFF.

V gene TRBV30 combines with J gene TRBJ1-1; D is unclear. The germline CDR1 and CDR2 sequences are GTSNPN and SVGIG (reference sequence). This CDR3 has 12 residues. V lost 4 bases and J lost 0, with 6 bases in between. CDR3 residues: CAWNRLNTEAFF. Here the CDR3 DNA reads TGTGCCTGGAACAGATTGAACACTGAAGCTTTCTTT.

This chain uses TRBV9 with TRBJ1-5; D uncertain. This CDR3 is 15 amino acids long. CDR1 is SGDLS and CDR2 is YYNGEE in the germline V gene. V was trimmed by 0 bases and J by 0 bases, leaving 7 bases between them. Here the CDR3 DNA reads TGTGCCAGCAGCGTAGGTCTAAATAGCAATCAGCCCCAGCATTTT. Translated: CASSVGLNSNQPQHF.

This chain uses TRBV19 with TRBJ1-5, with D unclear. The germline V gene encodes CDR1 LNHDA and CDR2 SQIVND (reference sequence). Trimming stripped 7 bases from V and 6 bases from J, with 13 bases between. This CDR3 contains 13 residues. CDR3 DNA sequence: TGTGCCAGTAACCCCGGGAGGGTTCAGCCCCAGCATTTT. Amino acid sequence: CASNPGRVQPQHF.

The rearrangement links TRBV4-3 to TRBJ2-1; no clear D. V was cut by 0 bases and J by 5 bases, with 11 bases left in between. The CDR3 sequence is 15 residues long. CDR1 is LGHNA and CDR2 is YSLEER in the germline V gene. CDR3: CASSQESRQHNEQFF. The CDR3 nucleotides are TGCGCCAGCAGCCAAGAATCCCGCCAGCACAATGAGCAGTTCTTC.

This CDR3 is CASYRAEDTQYF. CDR3 DNA sequence: TGTGCCAGCTACAGGGCCGAAGATACGCAGTATTTT. The chain recombines TRBV5-6 with TRBJ2-3; D possibly corresponds to TRBD1 (6 bases). Trimming pared 7 bases from V and 5 bases from J, leaving 11 bases between. The CDR3 is 12 residues long. Per the germline V gene, CDR1 is SGHDT and CDR2 is YYEEEE.

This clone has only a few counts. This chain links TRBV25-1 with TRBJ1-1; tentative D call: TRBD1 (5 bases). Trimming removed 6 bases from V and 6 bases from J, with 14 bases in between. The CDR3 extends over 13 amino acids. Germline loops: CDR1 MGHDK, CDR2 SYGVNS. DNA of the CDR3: TGTGCCAGCAGCGCCCCCCGACAGCCTGAAGCTTTCTTT. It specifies CASSAPRQPEAFF.

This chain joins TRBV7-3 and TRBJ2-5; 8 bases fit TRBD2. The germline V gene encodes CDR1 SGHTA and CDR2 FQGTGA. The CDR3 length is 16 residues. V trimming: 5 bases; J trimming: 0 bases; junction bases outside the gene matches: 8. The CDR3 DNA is TGTGCCAGCAGCCTCAGCGGGGGATTATACCAAGAGACCCAGTACTTC. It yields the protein CASSLSGGLYQETQYF.

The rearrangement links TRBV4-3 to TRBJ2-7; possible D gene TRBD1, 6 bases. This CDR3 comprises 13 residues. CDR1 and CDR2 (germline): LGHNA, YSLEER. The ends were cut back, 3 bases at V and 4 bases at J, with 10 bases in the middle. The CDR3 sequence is CASSQDRSYEQYF. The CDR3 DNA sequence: TGCGCCAGCAGCCAGGACAGAAGTTACGAGCAGTACTTC.

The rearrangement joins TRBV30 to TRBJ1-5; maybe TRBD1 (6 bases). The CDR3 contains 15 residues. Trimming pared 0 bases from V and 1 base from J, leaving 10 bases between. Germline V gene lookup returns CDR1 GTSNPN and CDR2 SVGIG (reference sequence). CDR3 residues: CAWSVGQGSNQPQHF. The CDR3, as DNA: TGTGCCTGGAGTGTAGGGCAGGGGAGCAATCAGCCCCAGCATTTT.

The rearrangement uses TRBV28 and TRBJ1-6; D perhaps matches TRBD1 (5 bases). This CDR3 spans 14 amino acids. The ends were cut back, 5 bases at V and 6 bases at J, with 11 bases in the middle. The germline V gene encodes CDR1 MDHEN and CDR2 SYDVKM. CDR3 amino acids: CASSPGTINSPLHF. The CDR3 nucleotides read TGTGCCAGCAGTCCCGGGACTATTAATTCACCCCTCCACTTT.

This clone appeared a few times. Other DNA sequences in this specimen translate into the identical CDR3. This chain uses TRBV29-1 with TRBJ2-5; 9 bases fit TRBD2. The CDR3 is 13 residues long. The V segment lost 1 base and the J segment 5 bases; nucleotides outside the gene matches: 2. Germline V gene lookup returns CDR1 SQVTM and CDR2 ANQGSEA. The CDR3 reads CSVEGLAGETQYF. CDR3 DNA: TGCAGCGTTGAAGGCCTAGCGGGGGAGACCCAGTACTTC.

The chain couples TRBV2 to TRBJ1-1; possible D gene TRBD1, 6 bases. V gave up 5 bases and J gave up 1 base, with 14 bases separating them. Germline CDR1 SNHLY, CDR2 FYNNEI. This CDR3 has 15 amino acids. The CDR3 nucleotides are TGTGCCAGCAGTTCCCCACAGGGTCGGAACACTGAAGCTTTCTTT. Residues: CASSSPQGRNTEAFF.

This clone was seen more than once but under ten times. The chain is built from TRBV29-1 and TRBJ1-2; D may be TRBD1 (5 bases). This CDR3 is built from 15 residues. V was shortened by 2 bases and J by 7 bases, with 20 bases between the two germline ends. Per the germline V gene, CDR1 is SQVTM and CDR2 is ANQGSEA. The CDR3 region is CSVERLGQGIGGYTF. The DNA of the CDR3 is TGCAGCGTTGAAAGACTCGGCCAGGGTATTGGTGGCTACACCTTC.

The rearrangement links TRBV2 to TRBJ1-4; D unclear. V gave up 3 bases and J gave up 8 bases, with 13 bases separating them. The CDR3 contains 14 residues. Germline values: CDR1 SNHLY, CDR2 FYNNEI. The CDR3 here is CASSESGSGEKLFF. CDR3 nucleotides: TGTGCCAGCAGTGAGTCCGGATCGGGGGAAAAACTGTTTTTT.

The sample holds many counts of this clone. CDR3 sequence: CASRSPSELLRAFF. For the CDR3, the DNA is TGTGCCAGCAGAAGCCCTTCTGAACTGCTTAGGGCTTTCTTT. The chain joins TRBV6-1 to TRBJ1-1; D uncertain. V was clipped by 6 bases and J by 11 bases, with 22 bases between them. Germline CDR1 and CDR2: MNHNS and SASEGT. The CDR3 has 14 residues.